These 24 T cell receptor beta chains share one sample of origin, sequenced in a study of blood T cell repertoires in COVID-19. Assay used: immunoSEQ multiplex PCR; TCRdb lists only in-frame clones, some missing. This table has 360,000 or so clones, roughly 87% appearing once. The sample was PBMCs or T cells enriched from blood (not recorded which). The receptors come from a woman in her twenties or thirties who had recovered from COVID-19.

J is TRBJ1-5 and V is TRBV30; 12 positions agree with TRBD1. The CDR3 extends over 18 amino acids. The germline V gene encodes CDR1 GTSNPN and CDR2 SVGIG (reference sequence). The V segment lost 1 base and the J segment 4 bases; nucleotides outside the gene matches: 11. Written as DNA, the CDR3 is TGTGCCTGGAGTGAGGGACAGGGGGCGGAGTGGGCTAATCAGCCCCAGCATTTT. Translated, it gives CAWSEGQGAEWANQPQHF. The full variable domain, completed using reference TRBV30 and TRBJ1-5, is SQTIHQWPATLVQPVGSPLSLECTVEGTSNPNLYWYRQAAGRGLQLLFYSVGIGQISSEVPQNLSASRPQDRQFILSSKKLLLSDSGFYLCAWSEGQGAEWANQPQHFGDGTRLSIL.

This clone was seen only a few times. V and J are TRBV2 and TRBJ1-2; D possibly corresponds to TRBD1 (6 bases). Germline V lookup: CDR1 SNHLY, CDR2 FYNNEI. V was cut by 4 bases and J by 4 bases, with 13 bases left in between. This CDR3 contains 14 residues. This chain's CDR3 is CASSGTQDSYGYTF. The DNA for the CDR3 is TGTGCCAGCAGTGGAACCCAGGACAGCTATGGCTACACCTTC.

The chain uses TRBV20-1 and TRBJ2-7, with D possibly being TRBD2 (5 bases). Trimming took off 5 bases at V and 2 bases at J, with 7 bases between the two ends. The germline CDR1 and CDR2 sequences are DFQATT and SNEGSKA (reference sequence). The CDR3 is 11 amino acids. DNA of the CDR3: TGCAGTGCTCCCGGGACCTACGAGCAGTACTTC. This sequence encodes CSAPGTYEQYF.

This clone is labeled medium-sized. The chain combines TRBV6-4 with TRBJ2-3; 8 bases fit TRBD2. The CDR3 sequence is 16 residues long. Unmatched junction bases numbered 2, after V lost 0 bases and J lost 0 bases. Germline CDR1 MRHNA, CDR2 SNTAGT. CDR3 in amino acids: CASSDSASGSTDTQYF. The CDR3 DNA follows: TGTGCCAGCAGTGACTCGGCTAGCGGGAGCACAGATACGCAGTATTTT.

The DNA of the CDR3 is TGTGCCAGCAGCTTGGAAGGGGGGGCGTTGGGCTACACCTTC. Its protein is CASSLEGGALGYTF. This chain connects TRBV5-4 to TRBJ1-2; D is perhaps TRBD1 (6 bases). V lost 0 bases and J lost 8, with 14 bases in between. Germline V CDR1 and CDR2: SGHNT, YYREEE (reference sequence). This CDR3 spans 14 amino acids. The full variable domain, with the rest looked up from reference TRBV5-4 and TRBJ1-2, is ETGVTQSPTHLIKTRGQQVTLRCSSQSGHNTVSWYQQALGQGPQFIFQYYREEENGRGNFPPRFSGLQFPNYSSELNVNALELDDSALYLCASSLEGGALGYTFGSGTRLTVV.

The chain recombines TRBV27 with TRBJ1-1; TRBD1 might be the D (6 bases). V lost 5 bases, J lost 11 bases, and 18 bases lay in between. The CDR3 extends over 13 amino acids. Germline V gene data show CDR1 as MNHEY and CDR2 as SMNVEV (reference sequence). CDR3 nucleotide sequence: TGTGCCAGCAGTCGAAACAGGGAGATGGGGGCTTTCTTT. It encodes CASSRNREMGAFF.

The rearrangement uses TRBV29-1 and TRBJ1-1; no clear D gene. CDR1 SQVTM and CDR2 ANQGSEA come from the germline V gene. The CDR3 has 13 residues. Trimming took off 5 bases at V and 1 base at J, with 11 bases between the two ends. CDR3 region: CSVTTTPNTEAFF. DNA for the CDR3: TGCAGCGTTACCACGACACCGAACACTGAAGCTTTCTTT.

This clone is a singleton in its sample. The chain employs TRBV4-2 and TRBJ2-2; 8 bases match TRBD1. The CDR3 consists of 15 residues. CDR1 LGHNA and CDR2 YNFKEQ come from the germline V gene. V shed 3 bases and J 4 bases; nucleotides not matched to a gene: 4. The CDR3: CASSQDRDITGELFF. The CDR3 bases are TGTGCCAGCAGCCAGGACAGGGATATCACCGGGGAGCTGTTTTTT.

Only a few counts were recorded for this clone. The genes are TRBV2 and TRBJ2-7, with TRBD1 as a possible D gene (6 bases). The CDR3 runs 14 residues. Germline assignment: CDR1 SNHLY and CDR2 FYNNEI. The V gene lost 4 bases and the J gene lost 0 bases, with 10 bases spanning the gap. DNA for the CDR3: TGTGCCAGCAGTGCTGGCAGGGGCTCCTACGAGCAGTACTTC. Amino acids: CASSAGRGSYEQYF. Full variable domain (outside the CDR3, taken from reference TRBV2 and TRBJ2-7): EPEVTQTPSHQVTQMGQEVILRCVPISNHLYFYWYRQILGQKVEFLVSFYNNEISEKSEIFDDQFSVERPDGSNFTLKIRSTKLEDSAMYFCASSAGRGSYEQYFGPGTRLTVT.

The genes are TRBV28 and TRBJ1-5; D gene unclear. Trimming shortened V by 7 bases and J by 0 bases, and 7 bases separated the two germline ends. CDR3 length: 13 amino acids. CDR1 and CDR2 (germline): MDHEN, SYDVKM. The CDR3 DNA is TGTGCCAGCAAAGGAGGTAGCAATCAGCCCCAGCATTTT. Protein sequence: CASKGGSNQPQHF. Full variable domain (rest looked up from reference TRBV28 and TRBJ1-5): DVKVTQSSRYLVKRTGEKVFLECVQDMDHENMFWYRQDPGLGLRLIYFSYDVKMKEKGDIPEGYSVSREKKERFSLILESASTNQTSMYLCASKGGSNQPQHFGDGTRLSIL.

V gene TRBV7-8 combines with J gene TRBJ1-4, with a possible D match to TRBD1 (6 bases). Trimming left V 4 bases short and J 1 base short, with 13 bases between. Germline V CDR1 and CDR2: SGHVS, FQNEAQ. CDR3 length equals 16 residues. This CDR3 is CASSSARGGTNEKLFF. The DNA for the CDR3 is TGTGCCAGCAGCTCAGCGAGAGGGGGAACTAATGAAAAACTGTTTTTT.

The chain employs TRBV13 and TRBJ2-7; 9 bases are shared with TRBD2. Germline CDR1 PRHDT, CDR2 FYEKMQ (reference sequence). This CDR3 has 16 residues. Unmatched junction bases numbered 7, after V lost 3 bases and J lost 1 base. For the CDR3, the DNA is TGTGCCAGCAGCTTCCGGGCGGGAGGGTATTCCTACGAGCAGTACTTC. Translating gives CASSFRAGGYSYEQYF.

For the CDR3, the DNA is TGCGCCAGCAGCCAAGATTGGACAGACAACTATGGCTACACCTTC. It is translated as CASSQDWTDNYGYTF. The chain recombines TRBV4-1 with TRBJ1-2, with a weak D call TRBD1 (6 bases). This CDR3 has 15 amino acids. Germline CDR1 MGHRA, CDR2 YSYEKL. Trimming took 0 bases from V and 2 from J, leaving 10 bases between them.

The chain links TRBV30 to TRBJ1-2; 9 bases match TRBD1. CDR1 and CDR2 from the germline V gene are GTSNPN and SVGIG (reference sequence). V dropped 4 bases and J dropped 4; count of bases not matched to a gene: 16. The CDR3 runs 17 residues. CDR3 bases: TGTGCCTGGACCAATCCCGGGACAGGGCTCTTTAGCTATGGCTACACCTTC. Translation gives CAWTNPGTGLFSYGYTF.

The gene calls are TRBV27 and TRBJ1-2, with TRBD1 matching 12 bases. Unmatched junction bases numbered 9, after V lost 8 bases and J lost 8 bases. Germline-derived CDR1 and CDR2 are MNHEY and SMNVEV (reference sequence). The CDR3 sequence is 14 residues long. The CDR3 reads CASRPGTGGAGYTF. The CDR3 region has the DNA TGTGCCAGCCGCCCCGGGACAGGGGGCGCCGGCTACACCTTC.

The chain joins TRBV11-2 to TRBJ2-7; 8 positions match TRBD1. The CDR3 spans 13 residues. Germline assignment: CDR1 SGHAT and CDR2 FQNNGV. J was trimmed by 6 bases and V by 2 bases; bases with no gene match: 3. Here the CDR3 DNA reads TGTGCCAGCAGCTTATTTACAGGGGGCGAGCAGTACTTC. Translating gives CASSLFTGGEQYF. The full variable domain, rest sourced from reference TRBV11-2 and TRBJ2-7, is EAGVAQSPRYKIIEKRQSVAFWCNPISGHATLYWYQQILGQGPKLLIQFQNNGVVDDSQLPKDRFSAERLKGVDSTLKIQPAKLEDSAVYLCASSLFTGGEQYFGPGTRLTVT.

V gene TRBV4-1 combines with J gene TRBJ1-2; possibly TRBD1 for D (6 bases). Deletions cut 1 base from V and 1 base from J, with 7 bases between. Germline CDR1 and CDR2: MGHRA and YSYEKL. The CDR3 spans 14 residues. The CDR3 DNA reads as TGCGCCAGCAGCCAAGGACAGGTTAACTATGGCTACACCTTC. Translating gives CASSQGQVNYGYTF.

This clone was picked up one time. This chain connects TRBV3-1 (or the pseudogene TRBV3-2) to TRBJ1-5; 10 bases align to TRBD1. CDR3 length: 14 residues. CDR1 is LGHDT and CDR2 is YNNKEL in the germline V gene (reference sequence). V lost 8 bases, J lost 9 bases, and 10 bases stayed unmatched. CDR3 region: CASSVGTGASPQHF. The CDR3 DNA reads TGTGCCAGCTCGGTTGGGACAGGGGCCTCGCCCCAGCATTTT.

A single count supports this clone. The chain is built from TRBV7-9 and TRBJ1-5; the D gene is possibly TRBD1 (6 bases). This CDR3 has 15 amino acids. Per germline, CDR1 SEHNR and CDR2 FQNEAQ (reference sequence). Trimming left V 1 base short and J 1 base short, with 8 bases between. In DNA form, the CDR3 reads TGTGCCAGCAGCTTAGGAACAGGGAGCAATCAGCCCCAGCATTTT. Its translation: CASSLGTGSNQPQHF.

This clone was seen once. This chain joins TRBV27 and TRBJ1-1; possibly TRBD1 for D (6 bases). Between the trimmed V and J ends, which lost 6 bases and 0 bases, there was a span of 17 bases. CDR1 is MNHEY and CDR2 is SMNVEV in the germline V gene (reference sequence). This CDR3 region has 16 residues. CDR3 region: CASSPRQALMNTEAFF. CDR3 bases: TGTGCCAGCAGCCCTAGACAGGCGCTGATGAACACTGAAGCTTTCTTT.

This clone was seen only once. The junction and the germline gene differ at one end; a read error may be behind it. The chain couples TRBV19 to TRBJ2-5; 8 bases are shared with TRBD2. The V gene's germline CDR1 is LNHDA and CDR2 SQIVND (reference sequence). CDR3 length: 12 amino acids. CDR3 sequence: CSSGTSEETQYF. CDR3 DNA sequence: TGCTCATCCGGGACTAGTGAAGAGACCCAGTACTTC.

This chain connects TRBV27 to TRBJ2-1; TRBD2 matches at 7 bases. The ends lost 7 bases at V and 3 bases at J; junction bases unmatched: 12. From germline, CDR1 is MNHEY and CDR2 SMNVEV (reference sequence). The CDR3 runs 16 residues. CDR3 residues: CASTPSTRDYYNEQFF. The CDR3 nucleotides read TGTGCCAGCACTCCATCCACCCGGGACTACTACAATGAGCAGTTCTTC.

V gene TRBV29-1 combines with J gene TRBJ2-2; possibly TRBD1 for D (6 bases). Germline loops: CDR1 SQVTM, CDR2 ANQGSEA. The CDR3 is 13 residues long. With 4 bases removed from V and 3 bases from J, the gap between germline ends came to 9 bases. DNA of the CDR3: TGCAGCGTTGGCAGGGGCTACACCGGGGAGCTGTTTTTT. This gives the protein CSVGRGYTGELFF.

The CDR3 sequence is CASSLTGEYGYTF. The DNA for the CDR3 is TGTGCCAGCAGCCTGACAGGGGAATATGGCTACACCTTC. The chain recombines TRBV7-8 with TRBJ1-2; 8 bases match TRBD1. Germline-derived CDR1 and CDR2 are SGHVS and FQNEAQ. V dropped 5 bases and J dropped 5; count of bases not matched to a gene: 4. This CDR3 contains 13 residues.